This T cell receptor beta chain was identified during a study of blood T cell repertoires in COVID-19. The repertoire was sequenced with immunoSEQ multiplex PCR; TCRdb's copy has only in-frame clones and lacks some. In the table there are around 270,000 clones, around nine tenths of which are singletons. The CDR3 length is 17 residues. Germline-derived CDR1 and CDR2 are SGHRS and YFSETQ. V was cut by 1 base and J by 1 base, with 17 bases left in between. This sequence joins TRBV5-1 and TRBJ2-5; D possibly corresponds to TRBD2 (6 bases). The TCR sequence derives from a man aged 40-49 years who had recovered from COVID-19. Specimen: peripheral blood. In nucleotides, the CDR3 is TGCGCCAGCAGCTTGAAGGGCGGGGCTGTGGGCCAAGAGACCCAGTACTTC. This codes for CASSLKGGAVGQETQYF. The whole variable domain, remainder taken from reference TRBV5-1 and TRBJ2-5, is KAGVTQTPRYLIKTRGQQVTLSCSPISGHRSVSWYQQTPGQGLQFLFEYFSETQRNKGNFPGRFSGRQFSNSRSEMNVSTLELGDSALYLCASSLKGGAVGQETQYFGPGTRLLVL.